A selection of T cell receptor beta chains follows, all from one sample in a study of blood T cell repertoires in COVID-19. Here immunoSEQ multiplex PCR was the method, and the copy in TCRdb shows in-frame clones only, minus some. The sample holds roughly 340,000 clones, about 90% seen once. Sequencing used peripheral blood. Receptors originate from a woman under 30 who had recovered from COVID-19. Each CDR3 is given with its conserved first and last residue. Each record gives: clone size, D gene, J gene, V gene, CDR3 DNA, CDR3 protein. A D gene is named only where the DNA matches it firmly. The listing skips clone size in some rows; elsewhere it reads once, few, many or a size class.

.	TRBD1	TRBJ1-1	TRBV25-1	TGTGCCAGCAGTGAATATCTGGGGACAGAGAAGAACACTGAAGCTTTCTTT	CASSEYLGTEKNTEAFF
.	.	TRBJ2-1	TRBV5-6	TGTGCCAGCAGCTTTTGGGGGCTATCACCCCTCTACAATGAGCAGTTCTTC	CASSFWGLSPLYNEQFF
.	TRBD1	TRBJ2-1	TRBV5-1	TGCGCCAGCAGCTTCGCAGGGGGATACAATGAGCAGTTCTTC	CASSFAGGYNEQFF
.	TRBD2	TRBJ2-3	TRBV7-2	TGTGCCAGCAGCTCCAATCTAGCGGCTAGCACAGATACGCAGTATTTT	CASSSNLAASTDTQYF
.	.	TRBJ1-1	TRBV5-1	TGCGCCAGCAGCTTGCTGGGAGAGAACACTGAAGCTTTCTTT	CASSLLGENTEAFF
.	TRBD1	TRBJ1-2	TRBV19	TGTGCCAGTCACTCCGGGACAGACTATGGCTACACCTTC	CASHSGTDYGYTF
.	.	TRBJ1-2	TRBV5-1	TGCGCCAGCAGCCCCCTGACCGGCGGGTATGGCTACACCTTC	CASSPLTGGYGYTF
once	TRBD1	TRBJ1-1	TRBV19	TGTGCCAGTAGTACAAACAGGGGGAATGAAGCTTTCTTT	CASSTNRGNEAFF
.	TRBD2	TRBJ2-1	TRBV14	TGTGCCAGCAGCGAACTGACTAGCGGGAGTATCCATGAGCAGTTCTTC	CASSELTSGSIHEQFF
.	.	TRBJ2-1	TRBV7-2	TGTGCCAGCAGCTTAAGCGGGCATTCCTACAATGAGCAGTTCTTC	CASSLSGHSYNEQFF
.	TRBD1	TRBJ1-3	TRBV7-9	TGTGCCAGCAGCTCGTATTGGGACAGGGGTAGAGGAAACACCATATATTTT	CASSSYWDRGRGNTIYF
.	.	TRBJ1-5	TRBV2	TGTGCCAGCAGTCCACAGGTGCGGCAGCCCCAGCATTTT	CASSPQVRQPQHF
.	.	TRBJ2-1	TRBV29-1	TGCAGTATTGCCTTTGCGGGAAATAACAATGAGCAGTTCTTC	CSIAFAGNNNEQFF
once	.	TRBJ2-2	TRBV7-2	TGTGCCAGCAGCTTATCTCTCCCGGGAGCCAACACCGGGGAGCTGTTTTTT	CASSLSLPGANTGELFF
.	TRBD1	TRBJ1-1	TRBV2	TGTGCCAGCAGTGACGGGACAGATATGAACACTGAAGCTTTCTTT	CASSDGTDMNTEAFF
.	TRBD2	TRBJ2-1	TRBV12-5	TGTGCTAGCGCTGGGACTAGCGGGCATAGTCGGCGGTTCTTC	CASAGTSGHSRRFF
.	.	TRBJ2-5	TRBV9	TGTGCCAGCAGCGTCCGGGACGGGAGAGGAGAGACCCAGTACTTC	CASSVRDGRGETQYF
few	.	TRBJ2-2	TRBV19	TGTGCCAGTAGTGCGGGGCAGTGGCCCACCGGGGAGCTGTTTTTT	CASSAGQWPTGELFF
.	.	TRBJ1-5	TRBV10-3	TGTGCCATCAGTGACCCTGTCCGAGGCAATCAGCCCCAGCATTTT	CAISDPVRGNQPQHF
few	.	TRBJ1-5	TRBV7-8	TGTGCCAGCAGCTTAGCGGGAGGGTACCAGCCCCAGCATTTT	CASSLAGGYQPQHF
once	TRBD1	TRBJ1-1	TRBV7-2	TGTGCCAGCAGCTCCGGGACAGGGAACACTGAAGCTTTCTTT	CASSSGTGNTEAFF
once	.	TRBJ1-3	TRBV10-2	TGCGCCAGCAGTGAGGATCAGTTTTTTGGAAACACCATATATTTT	CASSEDQFFGNTIYF
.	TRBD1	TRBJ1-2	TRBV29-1	TGCAGCGTTGAACAGGGGGCGAGGGTAGGCTACACCTTC	CSVEQGARVGYTF
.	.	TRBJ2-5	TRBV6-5	TGTGCCAGCAGCCCCCCGGGGGTAGAGACCCAGTACTTC	CASSPPGVETQYF
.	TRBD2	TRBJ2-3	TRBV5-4	TGTGCCAGCAGCTACCCCATCGGGGGTTCGGGACTAGCGGGAGCGGGTACGCAGTATTTT	CASSYPIGGSGLAGAGTQYF
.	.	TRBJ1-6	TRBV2	TGTGCCAGCAGTGTCGAGCGTTCACCCCTCCACTTT	CASSVERSPLHF
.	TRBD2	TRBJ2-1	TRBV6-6	TGTGCCAGCAGTTATCGGGGGGGGGTTGATGAGCAGTTCTTC	CASSYRGGVDEQFF
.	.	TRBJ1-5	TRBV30	TGTGCCTGGAGTGGCAGATGGGCCAAAAATCAGCCCCAGCATTTT	CAWSGRWAKNQPQHF
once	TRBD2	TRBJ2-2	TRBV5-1	TGCGCCAGCAGCTGGCAGGGACTAGCGGGAGCGAACGGGGAGCTGTTTTTT	CASSWQGLAGANGELFF
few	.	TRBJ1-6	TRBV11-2	TGTGCCAGCAGCTTCATCCAGGGTAGGGGTAATTCACCCCTCCACTTT	CASSFIQGRGNSPLHF
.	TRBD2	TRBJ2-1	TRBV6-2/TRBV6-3	TGTGCCAGCAGTTCGGGCCGACTAGCGGGTCAGTTCTTC	CASSSGRLAGQFF
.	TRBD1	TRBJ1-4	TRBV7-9	TGTGCCAGCAGCTTAGAGGGACAGGGTGGGGAAAAACTGTTTTTT	CASSLEGQGGEKLFF
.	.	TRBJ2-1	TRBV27	TGTGCCAGCAGTCTCTGGGGCGGTGAGCAGTTCTTC	CASSLWGGEQFF
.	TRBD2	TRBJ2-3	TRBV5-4	TGTGCCAGCTCAGCAACGGGACTAATTGTTCCAGATACGCAGTATTTT	CASSATGLIVPDTQYF
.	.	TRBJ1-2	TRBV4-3	TGCGCCAGCAGCCAAGATCCAGGACCGGGGAAGCATGGCTACACCTTC	CASSQDPGPGKHGYTF
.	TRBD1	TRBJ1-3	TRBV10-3	TGTGCCATCAAGAACACCCGGGACAGAATCTCTGGAAACACCATATATTTT	CAIKNTRDRISGNTIYF
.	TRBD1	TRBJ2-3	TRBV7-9	TGTGCCAGCAGCTATTCCAGGGGGCTGACAGATACGCAGTATTTT	CASSYSRGLTDTQYF
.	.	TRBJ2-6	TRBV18	TGTGCCAGCTCACCCGGGAAATCTGGGGCCAACGTCCTGACTTTC	CASSPGKSGANVLTF
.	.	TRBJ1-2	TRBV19	TGTGCCAGTAGTGCTCAGAGAGGGGGTTATGGCTACACCTTC	CASSAQRGGYGYTF
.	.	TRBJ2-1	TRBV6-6	TGTGCCAGCAGTCGGTGGGCCCGGACTAACCAATACAATGAGCAGTTCTTC	CASSRWARTNQYNEQFF
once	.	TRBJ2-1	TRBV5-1	TGCGCCAGCAGGGACTTCTCCTACAATGAGCAGTTCTTC	CASRDFSYNEQFF
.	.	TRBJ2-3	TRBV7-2	TGTGCCAGCAGCTTAGCTCCGGGGAGCACAGATACGCAGTATTTT	CASSLAPGSTDTQYF
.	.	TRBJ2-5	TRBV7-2	TGTGCCAGCAGCTTCCCGGGTCGAAAGGGGGAGACCCAGTACTTC	CASSFPGRKGETQYF
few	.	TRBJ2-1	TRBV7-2	TGTGCCAGCAGCCCGCAAGGCCAGGGAGAGCAGTTCTTC	CASSPQGQGEQFF
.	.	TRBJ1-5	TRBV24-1	TGTGCCATACATTCCCATCAGCCCCAGCATTTT	CAIHSHQPQHF